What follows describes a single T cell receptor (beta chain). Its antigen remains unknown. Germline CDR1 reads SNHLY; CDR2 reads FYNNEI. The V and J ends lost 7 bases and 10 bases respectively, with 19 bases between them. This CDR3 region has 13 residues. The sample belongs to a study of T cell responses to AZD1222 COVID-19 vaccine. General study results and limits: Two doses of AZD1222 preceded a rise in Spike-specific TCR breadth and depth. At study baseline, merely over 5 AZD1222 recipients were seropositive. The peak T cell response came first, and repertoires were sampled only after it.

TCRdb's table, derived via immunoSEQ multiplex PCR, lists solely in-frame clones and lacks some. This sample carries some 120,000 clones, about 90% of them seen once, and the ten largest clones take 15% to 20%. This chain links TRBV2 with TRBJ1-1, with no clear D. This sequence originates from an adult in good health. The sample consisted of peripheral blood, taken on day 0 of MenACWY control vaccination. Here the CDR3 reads CASIGARGVGAFF. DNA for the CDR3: TGTGCCAGCATCGGAGCCCGCGGGGTTGGAGCTTTCTTT.